This TCR beta chain originates from a study of technical replicates of blood from a handful of donors. TCRdb's copy holds only in-frame clones and misses some; the assay was immunoSEQ multiplex PCR. This sample carries more than 90,000 clones, roughly 95% of them seen once, and the ten largest clones take approximately 0.2%. V lost 1 base to trimming and J lost 9 bases, with 18 bases between them. The CDR3 has 15 amino acids. Germline V lookup: CDR1 SEHNR, CDR2 FQNEAQ (reference sequence). Sequenced material: T cells isolated from PBMCs. The clonotype was recovered from a human donor in good health. V is TRBV7-9 and J is TRBJ1-2; no clear D. CDR3 coding DNA: TGTGCCAGCAGCTTAGTCAGGTCAGGATCCAACCGCTACACCTTC. Amino acid sequence: CASSLVRSGSNRYTF.